A single sample is the source of the 30 T cell receptor beta chains below, sequenced in a study of T cell repertoires in cytomegalovirus infection. Each CDR3 protein is one row after TCRdb ran MiXCR on the reads. Here the sample spans roughly 230,000 distinct CDR3 sequences, 5% to 8.5% being singletons. Sequencing was done on a sample of PBMCs. The receptors originated from a human donor in good health (CMV status not recorded). Some clones in this sample may be carry-over from other donors' samples.

V and J are TRBV20-1 and TRBJ2-5; D may be TRBD2 (6 bases). The V gene's germline CDR1 is DFQATT and CDR2 SNEGSKA (reference sequence). Trimming stripped 6 bases from V and 0 bases from J, with 20 bases between. The CDR3 totals 16 residues. In nucleotides, the CDR3 is TGCAGTGCATCCCGGGCGGGACGGAAGAACCAAGAGACCCAGTACTTC. Residues: CSASRAGRKNQETQYF.

Many counts were recorded for this clonotype. The gene calls are TRBV4-2 and TRBJ1-1; D is unclear. V lost 0 bases, J lost 10 bases, and 12 bases lay in between. The germline V gene encodes CDR1 LGHNA and CDR2 YNFKEQ. CDR3 length: 13 residues. CDR3 bases: TGTGCCAGCAGCCAAGAGACGGGAACGGGAGCTTTCTTT. The encoded protein is CASSQETGTGAFF.

This clonotype was counted at least ten times. J is TRBJ2-2 and V is TRBV12-3 or TRBV12-4; possibly TRBD2 for D (5 bases). Trimming left V 7 bases short and J 0 bases short, with 12 bases between. This CDR3 comprises 15 residues. The CDR3 region is CASTPGRTNTGELFF. Here the CDR3 DNA reads TGTGCCAGCACCCCTGGGAGAACGAACACCGGGGAGCTGTTTTTT.

This clonotype was recorded at least ten times. The V gene is TRBV20-1, the J gene TRBJ1-2; D perhaps matches TRBD1 (5 bases). From germline, CDR1 is DFQATT and CDR2 SNEGSKA (reference sequence). V lost 2 bases and J 4 bases, leaving 14 bases between the germline ends. This CDR3 region has 14 residues. In DNA, the CDR3 is TGCAGTGCTAGATCCCCGGGGACTGCCTATGGCTACACCTTC. It translates to CSARSPGTAYGYTF.

This clonotype was seen many times. The genes are TRBV6-2 or TRBV6-3 and TRBJ2-5; D call uncertain. Germline V CDR1 and CDR2: MNHEY, SVGEGT. Trimming stripped 7 bases from V and 5 bases from J, with 8 bases between. The CDR3 extends over 11 amino acids. The CDR3 DNA sequence: TGTGCCAGCACCGCTTTGGAGACCCAGTACTTC. Its translation: CASTALETQYF.

Ten or more counts support this clonotype. The rearrangement links TRBV19 to TRBJ1-5; 7 bases are a match to TRBD1. CDR1 is LNHDA and CDR2 is SQIVND in the germline V gene (reference sequence). With 3 bases clipped from V and 7 bases from J, the junction kept 12 bases outside the gene matches. CDR3 length: 16 residues. CDR3 sequence: CASSINGRGLRQPQHF. The CDR3 coding sequence is TGTGCCAGTAGTATCAACGGGAGGGGGCTACGACAGCCCCAGCATTTT.

This clonotype appeared a few times. The chain links TRBV6-2 or TRBV6-3 to TRBJ1-5, with D unclear. The CDR3 runs 14 residues. Germline V gives CDR1 MNHEY, CDR2 SVGEGT. Between the trimmed V and J ends, which lost 7 bases and 4 bases, there was a span of 14 bases. DNA for the CDR3: TGTGCCAGCACTGGGCCCGAGAGGAATCAGCCCCAGCATTTT. This codes for CASTGPERNQPQHF.

This clonotype was picked up many times. The chain recombines TRBV3-1 with TRBJ2-1; 7 bases agree with TRBD2. This CDR3 contains 15 residues. V lost 4 bases and J lost 2; bases outside the gene matches: 5. Germline CDR1 and CDR2: LGHDT and YNNKEL (reference sequence). CDR3 protein: CASSPGGSTYNEQFF. In nucleotides, the CDR3 is TGTGCCAGCAGCCCGGGAGGCAGCACCTACAATGAGCAGTTCTTC.

This clonotype occurred many times. The chain couples TRBV6-5 to TRBJ1-6; 8 bases line up with TRBD1. This CDR3 is built from 16 residues. Losses at the gene ends were 4 bases for V and 5 bases for J; bases not matched to a gene: 7. The germline V gene has CDR1 MNHEY and CDR2 SVGAGI. CDR3 amino acids: CASSWIRQGNNSPLHF. DNA of the CDR3: TGTGCCAGCAGTTGGATACGACAGGGGAATAATTCACCCCTCCACTTT.

The CDR3 bases are TGCGCCAGCAGACAGGGGGCTCCAAGCCCCTACGAGCAGTACTTC. Its protein product is CASRQGAPSPYEQYF. The V call is TRBV5-1, the J call TRBJ2-7; 9 positions agree with TRBD1. The junction had 8 bases not matched to a gene; V was cut back by 5 bases and J by 2 bases. This CDR3 spans 15 amino acids. Germline CDR1 is SGHRS and CDR2 is YFSETQ.

This clonotype was counted ten times or more. This chain joins TRBV29-1 and TRBJ2-3; D might be TRBD1 (6 bases). With 0 bases removed from V and 3 bases from J, the gap between germline ends came to 13 bases. Per the germline V gene, CDR1 is SQVTM and CDR2 is ANQGSEA. There are 15 residues in the CDR3. The DNA of the CDR3 is TGCAGCGTTGAAGATCGAGGGGGTAGAACAGATACGCAGTATTTT. This encodes CSVEDRGGRTDTQYF.

The table lists this clonotype with many counts. The V and J genes are TRBV29-1 and TRBJ2-2, with D maybe TRBD1 (8 bases). Trimming left V 7 bases short and J 5 bases short, with 11 bases between. Germline assignment: CDR1 SQVTM and CDR2 ANQGSEA. This CDR3 comprises 12 residues. CDR3 sequence: CSEQGGTGELFF. The CDR3 DNA reads TGCAGCGAACAGGGGGGGACCGGGGAGCTGTTTTTT.

This clonotype was seen ten or more times. This chain links TRBV11-2 with TRBJ2-5; 7 bases are a match to TRBD1. Trimming at V came to 0 bases and at J to 1 base, leaving 5 bases not matched to a gene. The CDR3 contains 16 residues. CDR1 SGHAT and CDR2 FQNNGV come from the germline V gene. CDR3 in DNA: TGTGCCAGCAGCTTAGAGACAGGGAACCCCCAAGAGACCCAGTACTTC. Translated: CASSLETGNPQETQYF.

J is TRBJ1-4 and V is TRBV28, with TRBD1 identical over 9 bases. V trimming: 8 bases; J trimming: 8 bases; junction bases outside the gene matches: 9. Germline CDR1 reads MDHEN; CDR2 reads SYDVKM. The CDR3 totals 14 residues. The chain's CDR3 is CASGLQGAREKLFF. The CDR3 DNA follows: TGTGCCAGCGGATTACAGGGGGCGCGGGAAAAACTGTTTTTT.

This clonotype was seen a few times. The rearrangement uses TRBV18 and TRBJ2-7, with TRBD2 matching over 9 bases. The germline gives CDR1 KGHSH, CDR2 LQKENI. CDR3 size: 17 residues. The junction had 9 bases not matched to a gene; V was cut back by 3 bases and J by 0 bases. The chain's CDR3 is CASSPQGTSQYSYEQYF. CDR3 bases: TGTGCCAGCTCACCCCAAGGGACTAGCCAGTACTCCTACGAGCAGTACTTC.

Worth noting for this clonotype: It may be a read error: a sequence one base away is much more abundant. This rearrangement joins TRBV28 to TRBJ1-5; TRBD1 might be the D (6 bases). The CDR3 is made up of 16 amino acids. Germline CDR1 reads MDHEN; CDR2 reads SYDVKM. V lost 2 bases and J 10 bases, leaving 21 bases between the germline ends. The DNA of the CDR3 is TGTGCCAGCAGTTTAGCCCGGAACAGGGCTGGCCACCCCCAGCATTTT. Encoded protein: CASSLARNRAGHPQHF.

This clonotype was counted at least ten times. The chain uses TRBV7-2 and TRBJ1-1, with D possibly TRBD1 on 6 matching bases. Per germline, CDR1 SGHTA and CDR2 FQGNSA. This CDR3 region has 14 residues. Deletions cut 5 bases from V and 4 bases from J, with 14 bases between. The CDR3 loop reads CASSQSPGVTEAFF. Written as DNA, the CDR3 is TGTGCCAGCAGCCAAAGTCCAGGGGTCACTGAAGCTTTCTTT.

This clonotype was observed many times. This sequence joins TRBV5-6 and TRBJ2-1; TRBD2 aligns across 13 bases. V trimming: 5 bases; J trimming: 4 bases; junction bases outside the gene matches: 6. Germline values: CDR1 SGHDT, CDR2 YYEEEE. CDR3 length equals 16 residues. CDR3 sequence reads: CASRPGLAGLYNEQFF. The CDR3 DNA reads TGTGCCAGCAGACCGGGACTAGCGGGGCTATACAATGAGCAGTTCTTC.

The chain recombines TRBV20-1 with TRBJ2-5, with D unclear. Germline V lookup: CDR1 DFQATT, CDR2 SNEGSKA (reference sequence). The germline V and J ends were trimmed by 6 bases and 0 bases, with 8 bases remaining between them. The CDR3 length is 12 residues. CDR3 coding DNA: TGCAGTGCCCCGGGTAACCAAGAGACCCAGTACTTC. Amino acid sequence: CSAPGNQETQYF.

This clonotype was seen ten or more times. The chain is built from TRBV6-5 and TRBJ2-4; D uncertain. The germline V gene has CDR1 MNHEY and CDR2 SVGAGI. Between the trimmed V and J ends, which lost 4 bases and 0 bases, there was a span of 10 bases. This CDR3 has 15 residues. As DNA, the CDR3 is TGTGCCAGCAGTTTCTCGGAGCTAGCCAAAAACATTCAGTACTTC. Translating gives CASSFSELAKNIQYF.

This clonotype was found many times. The chain is built from TRBV5-8 and TRBJ2-5; possible D gene TRBD1, 6 bases. Germline V gives CDR1 SGHTS, CDR2 YDEGEE. This CDR3 region has 16 residues. Between the trimmed V and J ends, which lost 0 bases and 5 bases, there was a span of 17 bases. The DNA for the CDR3 is TGTGCCAGCAGCTTGGTGTTTAATCAGGGGCGGGAGACCCAGTACTTC. Translating it yields CASSLVFNQGRETQYF. The full variable domain, rest sourced from reference TRBV5-8 and TRBJ2-5, is EAGVTQSPTHLIKTRGQQATLRCSPISGHTSVYWYQQALGLGLQFLLWYDEGEERNRGNFPPRFSGRQFPNYSSELNVNALELEDSALYLCASSLVFNQGRETQYFGPGTRLLVL.

This clonotype has at least ten counts. This chain joins TRBV7-2 and TRBJ1-2, with 9 bases fitting TRBD1. The trim removed 1 base at V and 8 bases at J, leaving 8 bases unmatched. The CDR3 contains 15 residues. The germline V gene has CDR1 SGHTA and CDR2 FQGNSA. The CDR3 region has the DNA TGTGCCAGCAGCTTAGTTCCCGGGACAGGGAACGGCTACACCTTC. This gives the protein CASSLVPGTGNGYTF.

This clonotype was detected ten times or more. This sequence joins TRBV7-2 and TRBJ2-3; D could derive from TRBD1 or TRBD2 (5 bases each). Trimming shortened V by 5 bases and J by 1 base, and 16 bases separated the two germline ends. CDR1 SGHTA and CDR2 FQGNSA come from the germline V gene. The CDR3 extends over 16 amino acids. CDR3 bases: TGTGCCAGCAGCCAGCAAAGTGGGGGACGCACAGATACGCAGTATTTT. It codes for CASSQQSGGRTDTQYF.

This clonotype was counted at least ten times. This rearrangement joins TRBV7-2 to TRBJ1-2, with TRBD1 matching over 7 bases. The V gene's germline CDR1 is SGHTA and CDR2 FQGNSA. The CDR3 consists of 14 residues. The V and J ends lost 4 bases and 5 bases, in that order; junction bases with no gene match: 7. This CDR3 is CASSSAGQSYGYTF. The CDR3 bases are TGTGCCAGCAGCTCCGCGGGACAGTCATATGGCTACACCTTC.

J is TRBJ2-5 and V is TRBV5-1; D not certain. V was cut by 0 bases and J by 5 bases, with 14 bases left in between. From germline, CDR1 is SGHRS and CDR2 YFSETQ. CDR3 length: 15 amino acids. DNA of the CDR3: TGCGCCAGCAGCTTGGGTGGCCAATTCGGGGAGACCCAGTACTTC. Protein: CASSLGGQFGETQYF.

This clonotype was recorded many times. V gene TRBV7-2 combines with J gene TRBJ2-5; the D gene could be TRBD1 or TRBD2 (5 bases each). CDR3 length equals 13 residues. V lost 3 bases to trimming and J lost 5 bases, with 10 bases between them. Germline V lookup: CDR1 SGHTA, CDR2 FQGNSA. The CDR3 region is CASSFSGTETQYF. The CDR3 DNA sequence: TGTGCCAGCAGCTTCTCAGGGACCGAGACCCAGTACTTC.

This clonotype appeared many times. CDR3 sequence: CASSPLELQAKNIQYF. DNA for the CDR3: TGTGCCAGCAGCCCACTAGAATTGCAAGCCAAAAACATTCAGTACTTC. The genes are TRBV6-6 and TRBJ2-4; D is possibly TRBD2 (5 bases). Germline V gene data show CDR1 as MNHNY and CDR2 as SVGAGI (reference sequence). CDR3 length: 16 residues. V gave up 6 bases and J gave up 0 bases, with 15 bases separating them.

In this sample, this clonotype turned up many times. This chain joins TRBV5-1 and TRBJ1-1; 9 bases fit TRBD1. V lost 3 bases to trimming and J lost 3 bases; unmatched junction nucleotides: 3. The length of the CDR3 is 14 residues. Germline values: CDR1 SGHRS, CDR2 YFSETQ. In nucleotides, the CDR3 is TGCGCCAGCAGCTCGACAGGGGGGGACACTGAAGCTTTCTTT. This gives the protein CASSSTGGDTEAFF.

Only a few counts were recorded for this clonotype. V usage is TRBV4-3 and J usage is TRBJ2-7; 8 positions match TRBD1. The CDR3 covers 14 residues. V lost 1 base and J lost 6; bases outside the gene matches: 5. CDR1 is LGHNA, CDR2 YSLEER, per germline. The CDR3 DNA sequence: TGCGCCAGCAGCCAAGGGACAGGGTGGACCGAGCAGTACTTC. The encoded protein is CASSQGTGWTEQYF.

This clonotype came up many times. The chain couples TRBV11-2 to TRBJ2-3, with no clear D. Trimming shortened V by 2 bases and J by 5 bases, and 8 bases separated the two germline ends. CDR3 size: 13 residues. The germline CDR1 and CDR2 sequences are SGHAT and FQNNGV. This CDR3 reads CASSLIRQDTQYF. DNA for the CDR3: TGTGCCAGCAGCTTAATACGGCAAGATACGCAGTATTTT. The full variable domain, with the rest looked up from reference TRBV11-2 and TRBJ2-3, is EAGVAQSPRYKIIEKRQSVAFWCNPISGHATLYWYQQILGQGPKLLIQFQNNGVVDDSQLPKDRFSAERLKGVDSTLKIQPAKLEDSAVYLCASSLIRQDTQYFGPGTRLTVL.